Each of the 29 T cell receptor beta chains below was sequenced from the same sample in a study of CD8 T cells in Susac syndrome. RNA totalling roughly 0.5 to 1 ug underwent reverse transcription with random hexamers. Each CDR3 protein is one row after TCRdb ran MiXCR on the immunoSEQ multiplex PCR reads. The repertoire holds fewer than 200,000 distinct CDR3 sequences, with 91% as singletons. The specimen was CD4+ T cells from PBMCs. The receptors derive from a human donor with Susac syndrome.

This clonotype was recorded a few times. The J gene is TRBJ2-7, the V gene TRBV9, with a weak D call TRBD1 (6 bases). V was shortened by 2 bases and J by 5 bases, with 8 bases between the two germline ends. The CDR3 is made up of 12 amino acids. The germline V gene has CDR1 SGDLS and CDR2 YYNGEE. CDR3 sequence reads: CASSVTGNEQYF. CDR3 DNA: TGTGCCAGCAGCGTCACAGGGAACGAGCAGTACTTC.

The genes are TRBV20-1 and TRBJ2-6; D unresolved. This CDR3 comprises 16 residues. Germline V lookup: CDR1 DFQATT, CDR2 SNEGSKA (reference sequence). The V end was cut by 5 bases, the J end by 2 bases, with 16 bases between. The CDR3 nucleotides are TGCAGTGCTCCCCTCGGTCTTTTCCCTGGGGCCAACGTCCTGACTTTC. Its protein product is CSAPLGLFPGANVLTF.

This chain links TRBV18 with TRBJ1-2; D call uncertain. Trimming shortened V by 0 bases and J by 4 bases, and 15 bases separated the two germline ends. Per the germline V gene, CDR1 is KGHSH and CDR2 is LQKENI. The CDR3 spans 16 residues. For the CDR3, the DNA is TGTGCCAGCTCACCACCGAGTCTTAAACAGTCCTATGGCTACACCTTC. Translated, it gives CASSPPSLKQSYGYTF.

This sequence joins TRBV24-1 and TRBJ1-3, with 8 bases aligning to TRBD1. The CDR3 has 18 amino acids. J lost 0 bases, V lost 1 base, and 7 bases had no gene match. The V gene's germline CDR1 is KGHDR and CDR2 SFDVKD. The CDR3 DNA reads as TGTGCCACCAGTGATTTTGGGACAGGACCTTTCTCTGGAAACACCATATATTTT. Its translation: CATSDFGTGPFSGNTIYF.

V and J are TRBV2 and TRBJ2-7, with D perhaps TRBD1 or TRBD2 (7 bases each). V was trimmed by 8 bases and J by 4 bases, leaving 15 bases between them. The CDR3 spans 13 residues. CDR1 is SNHLY, CDR2 FYNNEI, per germline. CDR3 protein: CASERQGGYEQYF. The CDR3 DNA sequence: TGTGCCAGCGAACGACAGGGAGGGTACGAGCAGTACTTC.

The chain employs TRBV5-6 and TRBJ1-2; 8 nucleotides line up with TRBD1. The CDR3 totals 16 residues. V lost 4 bases, J lost 6 bases, and 14 bases stayed unmatched. Germline V gene data show CDR1 as SGHDT and CDR2 as YYEEEE. CDR3: CASSQLGQGSPDGYTF. In nucleotides, the CDR3 is TGTGCCAGCAGCCAACTAGGACAGGGTAGCCCAGATGGCTACACCTTC.

The chain carries TRBV7-8 and TRBJ1-1, with 7 bases fitting TRBD1. The V segment lost 1 base and the J segment 6 bases; nucleotides outside the gene matches: 8. The CDR3 contains 15 residues. Germline CDR1 reads SGHVS; CDR2 reads FQNEAQ. The CDR3 DNA follows: TGTGCCAGCAGCTTAGAAGGGGTCAGGGGGGCTGAAGCTTTCTTT. This codes for CASSLEGVRGAEAFF.

The J gene is TRBJ2-1, the V gene TRBV6-5, with TRBD1 matching 8 bases. V shed 3 bases and J 4 bases; nucleotides not matched to a gene: 5. Germline V CDR1 and CDR2: MNHEY, SVGAGI. The CDR3 runs 15 residues. For the CDR3, the DNA is TGTGCCAGCAGTTATCAGGGGGCGTTTTACAATGAGCAGTTCTTC. This sequence encodes CASSYQGAFYNEQFF.

The J gene is TRBJ1-2, the V gene TRBV12-3 or TRBV12-4; D is unresolved. V gave up 5 bases and J gave up 6 bases, with 16 bases separating them. The CDR3 is 14 amino acids. DNA of the CDR3: TGTGCCAGCAGTACCCCCCCCGCGGGGAATGGCTACACCTTC. It translates to CASSTPPAGNGYTF.

The chain links TRBV12-3 or TRBV12-4 to TRBJ1-5; the D gene is possibly TRBD1 (5 bases). This CDR3 contains 14 residues. Trimming cost V 3 bases and J 3 bases, with 9 bases left between them. The CDR3 loop is CASSFLGDNQPQHF. CDR3 nucleotides: TGTGCCAGCAGTTTTTTGGGGGACAATCAGCCCCAGCATTTT.

The gene calls are TRBV1 and TRBJ2-6. TRBV1 represents a pseudogene. CDR3 length: 18 amino acids. CDR3 residues: CTSSAKCCAQSRANVLTF. CDR3 nucleotides: TGCACCAGCAGTGCGAAGTGTTGTGCACAAAGTCGGGCCAACGTCCTGACTTTC.

V is TRBV20-1 and J is TRBJ2-7, with 7 bases lining up with TRBD2. Unmatched junction bases numbered 12, after V lost 5 bases and J lost 2 bases. CDR1 DFQATT and CDR2 SNEGSKA come from the germline V gene (reference sequence). This CDR3 is 15 amino acids long. The CDR3 nucleotides read TGCAGTGCTGGGGACGGGGCTAGCGGCGCCTACGAGCAGTACTTC. It translates to CSAGDGASGAYEQYF.

The chain uses TRBV10-3 and TRBJ1-5; D remains ambiguous. The V gene's germline CDR1 is ENHRY and CDR2 SYGVKD. CDR3 length: 14 amino acids. Trimming pared 10 bases from V and 1 base from J, leaving 14 bases between. CDR3 region: CATTGDSSNQPQHF. The CDR3 nucleotides are TGTGCCACTACTGGTGATTCAAGCAATCAGCCCCAGCATTTT.

The rearrangement joins TRBV18 to TRBJ1-1; no clear D. Per the germline V gene, CDR1 is KGHSH and CDR2 is LQKENI. This CDR3 has 16 amino acids. V lost 1 base and J 4 bases, leaving 16 bases between the germline ends. The CDR3 bases are TGTGCCAGCTCACCACGTTTGTTGGTGGGCCGCACTGAAGCTTTCTTT. Translation gives CASSPRLLVGRTEAFF.

The rearrangement links TRBV3-1 to TRBJ2-4; D unclear. V lost 3 bases to trimming and J lost 0 bases, with 6 bases between them. The length of the CDR3 is 14 residues. Germline lookup yields CDR1 LGHDT and CDR2 YNNKEL (reference sequence). Written as DNA, the CDR3 is TGTGCCAGCAGCCAGCGGCTAGCCAAAAACATTCAGTACTTC. It encodes CASSQRLAKNIQYF.

The genes are TRBV2 and TRBJ2-1; 10 bases are a match to TRBD2. J gave up 5 bases and V 1 base, and 5 bases lay outside the gene matches. Germline-derived CDR1 and CDR2 are SNHLY and FYNNEI. The CDR3 is 16 amino acids. The CDR3 DNA sequence: TGTGCCAGCAGTGAAGAAGGGCTAGCGGGAGACAATGAGCAGTTCTTC. Translation: CASSEEGLAGDNEQFF.

Only a few counts were recorded for this clonotype. The chain carries TRBV7-2 and TRBJ2-3; possible D gene TRBD1, 5 bases. Trimming cost V 0 bases and J 4 bases, with 14 bases left between them. Looked up from germline, CDR1 is SGHTA and CDR2 is FQGNSA. The CDR3 spans 16 residues. The CDR3 coding sequence is TGTGCCAGCAGCTTAGCGGGGCTAGAATTCGCAGATACGCAGTATTTT. Protein sequence: CASSLAGLEFADTQYF. Together with reference TRBV7-2 and TRBJ2-3, the CDR3 gives the full variable domain: GAGVSQSPSNKVTEKGKDVELRCDPISGHTALYWYRQSLGQGLEFLIYFQGNSAPDKSGLPSDRFSAERTGGSVSTLTIQRTQQEDSAVYLCASSLAGLEFADTQYFGPGTRLTVL.

This chain links TRBV20-1 with TRBJ2-5, with a tentative D call TRBD1 (6 bases). CDR3 length: 16 residues. V dropped 0 bases and J dropped 0 bases, with 14 bases sitting between them. Germline loops: CDR1 DFQATT, CDR2 SNEGSKA (reference sequence). CDR3 sequence: CSARDQRGNHQETQYF. The CDR3 nucleotides read TGCAGTGCTAGAGATCAAAGGGGGAACCACCAAGAGACCCAGTACTTC.

This clonotype turned up a few times. The chain has TRBV5-1 and TRBJ2-7, with D possibly being TRBD2 (6 bases). From germline, CDR1 is SGHRS and CDR2 YFSETQ. V gave up 4 bases and J gave up 5 bases, with 25 bases separating them. This CDR3 is 17 amino acids long. CDR3 loop: CASSDLLAGGLMDEQYF. The CDR3 bases are TGCGCCAGCAGCGATTTACTAGCTGGAGGGTTGATGGACGAGCAGTACTTC. Looking up the rest from reference TRBV5-1 and TRBJ2-7 gives the full variable domain: KAGVTQTPRYLIKTRGQQVTLSCSPISGHRSVSWYQQTPGQGLQFLFEYFSETQRNKGNFPGRFSGRQFSNSRSEMNVSTLELGDSALYLCASSDLLAGGLMDEQYFGPGTRLTVT.

The chain has TRBV3-1 and TRBJ1-1; D is unclear. Germline V lookup: CDR1 LGHDT, CDR2 YNNKEL (reference sequence). The CDR3 has 14 amino acids. The V gene lost 2 bases and the J gene lost 0 bases, with 7 bases spanning the gap. This chain's CDR3 is CASSQRTMNTEAFF. The DNA for the CDR3 is TGTGCCAGCAGCCAACGGACGATGAACACTGAAGCTTTCTTT.

This sequence joins TRBV2 and TRBJ2-3, with a tentative D call TRBD1 (5 bases). Germline V lookup: CDR1 SNHLY, CDR2 FYNNEI. The CDR3 runs 15 residues. V lost 3 bases to trimming and J lost 4 bases, with 14 bases between them. The CDR3 here is CASSEERQGPDTQYF. The CDR3 region has the DNA TGTGCCAGCAGTGAGGAAAGGCAGGGCCCAGATACGCAGTATTTT. Variable domain in full (rest from reference TRBV2 and TRBJ2-3): EPEVTQTPSHQVTQMGQEVILRCVPISNHLYFYWYRQILGQKVEFLVSFYNNEISEKSEIFDDQFSVERPDGSNFTLKIRSTKLEDSAMYFCASSEERQGPDTQYFGPGTRLTVL.

The gene calls are TRBV4-1 and TRBJ2-3; D remains unclear. From germline, CDR1 is MGHRA and CDR2 YSYEKL. The CDR3 runs to 12 residues. V lost 3 bases, J lost 2 bases, and 3 bases lay in between. CDR3 bases: TGCGCCAGCAGCCACCCCACAGATACGCAGTATTTT. It yields the protein CASSHPTDTQYF.

The J gene is TRBJ2-7, the V gene TRBV7-9; D possibly uses TRBD1 or TRBD2 (5 bases each). CDR1 is SEHNR and CDR2 is FQNEAQ in the germline V gene (reference sequence). The CDR3 sequence is 14 residues long. V lost 1 base and J 2 bases, leaving 9 bases between the germline ends. CDR3 DNA sequence: TGTGCCAGCAGCTTAGGAGGGGATACCTACGAGCAGTACTTC. Encoded protein: CASSLGGDTYEQYF.

The chain couples TRBV7-2 to TRBJ2-7; 8 bases are a match to TRBD1. The CDR3 is made up of 15 amino acids. The junction had 8 bases not matched to a gene; V was cut back by 5 bases and J by 2 bases. The V gene's germline CDR1 is SGHTA and CDR2 FQGNSA. The DNA of the CDR3 is TGTGCCAGCAGCCCTCTCCGGGACAGGCCCTACGAGCAGTACTTC. It encodes CASSPLRDRPYEQYF.

This chain links TRBV5-4 with TRBJ1-6; TRBD1 agrees at 7 bases. This CDR3 region has 17 residues. V lost 1 base, J lost 3 bases, and 7 bases stayed unmatched. Germline V gives CDR1 SGHNT, CDR2 YYREEE (reference sequence). This CDR3 is CASSLIQGTSYNSPLHF. The CDR3 region has the DNA TGTGCCAGCAGCTTGATACAGGGGACTAGCTATAATTCACCCCTCCACTTT.

This sequence joins TRBV6-1 and TRBJ2-7; no definite D call. The germline CDR1 and CDR2 sequences are MNHNS and SASEGT. Trimming took off 2 bases at V and 4 bases at J, with 9 bases between the two ends. This CDR3 is built from 13 residues. DNA of the CDR3: TGTGCCAGCAGTGAACAGCTTCGGTACGAGCAGTACTTC. Translating gives CASSEQLRYEQYF.

This clonotype came up once. The V and J genes are TRBV6-5 and TRBJ2-1; TRBD1 matches at 8 bases. V dropped 4 bases and J dropped 5; count of bases not matched to a gene: 13. Germline V CDR1 and CDR2: MNHEY, SVGAGI. CDR3 length: 17 amino acids. The CDR3 DNA is TGTGCCAGCAGTTTCAGATATACAGGGGGAACAAACAATGAGCAGTTCTTC. Translating gives CASSFRYTGGTNNEQFF.

V is TRBV18 and J is TRBJ2-6; D ambiguous. CDR1 and CDR2 from the germline V gene are KGHSH and LQKENI. Deletions cut 1 base from V and 0 bases from J, with 19 bases between. The CDR3 covers 20 residues. The CDR3 bases are TGTGCCAGCTCACCACTCGGGCCTTCCACTGGGTACTCTGGGGCCAACGTCCTGACTTTC. Translated, it gives CASSPLGPSTGYSGANVLTF.

The chain couples TRBV20-1 to TRBJ2-1, with D possibly matching TRBD2 (6 bases). The ends were cut back, 5 bases at V and 4 bases at J, with 15 bases in the middle. Germline values: CDR1 DFQATT, CDR2 SNEGSKA (reference sequence). The CDR3 loop spans 14 amino acids. CDR3 sequence (DNA): TGCAGTGCTCGCCGACTAGTTTTATACAATGAGCAGTTCTTC. As protein: CSARRLVLYNEQFF.